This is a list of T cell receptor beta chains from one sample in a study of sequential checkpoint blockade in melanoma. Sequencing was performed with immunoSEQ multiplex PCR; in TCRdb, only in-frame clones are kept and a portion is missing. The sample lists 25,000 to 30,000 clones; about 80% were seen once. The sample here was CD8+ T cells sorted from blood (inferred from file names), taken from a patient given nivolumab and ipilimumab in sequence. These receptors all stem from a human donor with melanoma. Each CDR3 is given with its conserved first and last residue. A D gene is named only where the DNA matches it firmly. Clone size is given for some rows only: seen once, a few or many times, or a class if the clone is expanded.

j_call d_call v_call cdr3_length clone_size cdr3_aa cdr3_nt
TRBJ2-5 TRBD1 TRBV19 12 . CASEDRDETQYF TGTGCCAGTGAAGACAGGGACGAGACCCAGTACTTC
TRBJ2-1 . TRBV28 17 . CASTKKRTFAPIGEQFF TGTGCCAGCACCAAAAAAAGGACATTTGCCCCCATCGGTGAGCAGTTCTTC
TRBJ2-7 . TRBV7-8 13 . CASSPRRGGEQYF TGTGCCAGCAGCCCCCGCCGGGGTGGCGAGCAGTACTTC
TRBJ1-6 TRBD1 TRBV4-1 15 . CASSLGQSYNSPLHF TGCGCCAGCAGCCTGGGACAGAGTTATAATTCACCCCTCCACTTT
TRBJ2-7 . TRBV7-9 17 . CASSPKGPGDLSYEQYF TGCGCCAGCAGCCCCAAGGGACCAGGGGACCTTTCCTACGAGCAGTACTTC
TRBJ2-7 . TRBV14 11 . CASSSSYEQYF TGTGCCAGCAGTTCTTCCTACGAGCAGTACTTC
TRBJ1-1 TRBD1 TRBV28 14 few CASSLSQGAGEAFF TGTGCCAGCAGTTTGTCTCAGGGGGCTGGTGAAGCTTTCTTT
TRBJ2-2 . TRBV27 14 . CASSSGLVTGELFF TGTGCCAGCAGTTCCGGTTTGGTCACCGGGGAGCTGTTTTTT
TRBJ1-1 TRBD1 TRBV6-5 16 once CASSSKRTGRNTEAFF TGTGCCAGCAGTTCCAAACGGACAGGGCGCAACACTGAAGCTTTCTTT
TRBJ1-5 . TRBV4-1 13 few CASSPGGNRPQHF TGCGCCAGCAGCCCTGGAGGGAATCGGCCCCAGCATTTT
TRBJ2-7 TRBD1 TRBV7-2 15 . CASSSRQGPGGEQYF TGTGCCAGCAGCTCCCGTCAGGGACCAGGGGGCGAGCAGTACTTC
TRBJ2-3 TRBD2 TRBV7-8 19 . CASSLEGGGRDIRADTQYF TGTGCCAGCAGCTTAGAAGGCGGGGGGCGAGATATTAGGGCAGATACGCAGTATTTT
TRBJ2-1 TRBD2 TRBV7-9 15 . CASSLVTSGYNEQFF TGTGCCAGCAGCTTAGTCACTAGCGGATACAATGAGCAGTTCTTC
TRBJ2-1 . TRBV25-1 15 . CASSDWRDPTNEQFF TGTGCCAGCAGTGATTGGCGGGACCCTACCAATGAGCAGTTCTTC
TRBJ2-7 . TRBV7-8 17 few CASSLGLAGISSYEQYF TGTGCCAGCAGCTTAGGTCTGGCAGGGATCAGCTCCTACGAGCAGTACTTC
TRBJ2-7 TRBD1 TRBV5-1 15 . CASSPGQGIFYEQYF TGCGCCAGCAGCCCTGGACAGGGGATATTCTACGAGCAGTACTTC
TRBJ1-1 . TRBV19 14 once CASSIIEGRDEAFF TGTGCCAGTAGTATTATCGAAGGCAGGGATGAAGCTTTCTTT
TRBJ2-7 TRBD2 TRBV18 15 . CASSPSASGGYEQYF TGTGCCAGCTCACCATCGGCTAGCGGGGGGTACGAGCAGTACTTC
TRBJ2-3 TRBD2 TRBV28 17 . CASREAGASDLVDTQYF TGTGCCAGCAGGGAAGCGGGGGCCTCGGACTTGGTTGATACGCAGTATTTT
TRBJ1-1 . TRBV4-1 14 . CASSPTPGFTEAFF TGCGCCAGCAGCCCCACCCCGGGTTTTACTGAAGCTTTCTTT
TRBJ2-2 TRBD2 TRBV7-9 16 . CASSRLAGGHTGELFF TGTGCCAGCAGCCGACTAGCGGGGGGGCATACCGGGGAGCTGTTTTTT
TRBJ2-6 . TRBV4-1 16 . CASSQEIYVGANVLTF TGCGCCAGCAGCCAAGAAATCTATGTGGGGGCCAACGTCCTGACTTTC
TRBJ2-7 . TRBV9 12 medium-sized CASSATGSEQYF TGTGCCAGCAGTGCAACAGGGAGCGAGCAGTACTTC
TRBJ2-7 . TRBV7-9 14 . CASSGGGTPYEQYF TGTGCCAGCAGCGGGGGGGGCACTCCCTACGAGCAGTACTTC
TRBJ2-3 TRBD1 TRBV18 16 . CASSPLDRGQGDTQYF TGTGCCAGCTCACCGCTCGACAGGGGGCAGGGAGATACGCAGTATTTT
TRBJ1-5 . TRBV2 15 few CASSIRDGGDQPQHF TGTGCCAGCAGTATCCGGGACGGCGGGGATCAGCCCCAGCATTTT
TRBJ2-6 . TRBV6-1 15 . CASSQQAGGANVLTF TGTGCCAGCAGTCAACAGGCCGGGGGGGCCAACGTCCTGACTTTC
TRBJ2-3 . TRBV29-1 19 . CSVSGRSDPRGATADTQYF TGCAGCGTCTCCGGCAGGAGCGATCCCCGGGGGGCCACCGCAGATACGCAGTATTTT
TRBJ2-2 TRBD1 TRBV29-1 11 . CSVDRSGELFF TGCAGCGTGGACAGGAGCGGGGAGCTGTTTTTT
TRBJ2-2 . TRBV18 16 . CASSLGDTANTGELFF TGTGCCAGCTCTCTAGGGGACACAGCTAACACCGGGGAGCTGTTTTTT
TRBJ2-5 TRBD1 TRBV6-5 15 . CASSYTGGSQETQYF TGTGCCAGCAGTTACACAGGGGGCAGTCAAGAGACCCAGTACTTC
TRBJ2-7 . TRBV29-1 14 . CSVELENPPVEQYF TGCAGCGTTGAATTGGAGAACCCGCCGGTCGAGCAGTACTTC
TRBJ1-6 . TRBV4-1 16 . CASSQDTGTYNSPLHF TGCGCCAGCAGCCAAGATACAGGGACGTATAATTCACCCCTCCACTTT
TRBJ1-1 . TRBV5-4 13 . CASSLAPDTEAFF TGTGCCAGCAGCTTGGCCCCAGACACTGAAGCTTTCTTT
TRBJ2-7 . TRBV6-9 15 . CASSYNRRTIFEQYF TGTGCCAGCAGTTATAACAGGAGGACTATTTTTGAGCAGTACTTC